This T cell receptor beta chain comes out of a study of CD8+CD57+ T cells in acquired aplastic anemia. General study results and limits: In common between the patients and the controls were around 30 CD8+ CDR3 sequences.

Germline V gives CDR1 SNHLY, CDR2 FYNNEI. The CDR3 is made up of 15 amino acids. The junction had 7 bases not matched to a gene; V was cut back by 5 bases and J by 3 bases. Patients who underwent sequencing had shown CD8+CD57+ cell expansion by flow cytometry. At least ten counts were recorded for this clonotype. The antigen remains undetermined. Genomic DNA, serving as template, underwent TCR beta VDJ and CDR3 profiling. One entry per CDR3 protein, called by TCRdb with MiXCR from the reads. Here the sample spans roughly 190,000 distinct CDR3 sequences, more than 45% being singletons. Source material: sorted CD4+, CD8+, or CD8+CD57+ T cells (not recorded which) from PBMCs. This sequence joins TRBV2 and TRBJ1-5; 7 bases agree with TRBD1. The sequence derives from a human donor with aplastic anemia. CDR3 bases: TGTGCCAGCAGTAATCCGGGACAGTTCAATCAGCCCCAGCATTTT. It encodes CASSNPGQFNQPQHF. The whole variable domain, filled in from reference TRBV2 and TRBJ1-5, reads EPEVTQTPSHQVTQMGQEVILRCVPISNHLYFYWYRQILGQKVEFLVSFYNNEISEKSEIFDDQFSVERPDGSNFTLKIRSTKLEDSAMYFCASSNPGQFNQPQHFGDGTRLSIL.